This T cell receptor (beta chain) came from a study of blood T cell repertoires in COVID-19. At the level of the study: Sources were T cells, B-cell-depleted T cells, or PBMCs; the material itself was cDNA or gDNA.

V lost 5 bases and J 0 bases, leaving 7 bases between the germline ends. Germline V gene sequence: CDR1 LNHDA, CDR2 SQIVND (reference sequence). The CDR3 runs to 14 residues. Original data processing: Reference gene primer amplification gave estimated nucleated cell counts. The method was immunoSEQ multiplex PCR; TCRdb's version includes in-frame clones alone and lacks a portion of them. The V and J calls and clone size come from that table; D and trimming were worked out from the DNA. The sample lists about 230,000 clones, about nine tenths occurring once. The material sequenced was peripheral blood. The V gene is TRBV19, the J gene TRBJ1-4; perhaps TRBD1 as D (6 bases). This TCR derives from a man aged 45 to 65 with COVID-19, enrolled during active disease. The DNA for the CDR3 is TGTGCCAGTAGTGCAGGGGCAACTAATGAAAAACTGTTTTTT. Its protein is CASSAGATNEKLFF.